This is a list of T cell receptor beta chains from one sample in a study of cytomegalovirus exposure and HLA in healthy donors. Libraries were prepared by immunoSEQ multiplex PCR; TCRdb keeps only in-frame clonotypes and omits some of them. The sample has around 130,000 clones, about two thirds seen once. Material: PBMCs. Receptor source: a woman aged 55 to 70 in good health and CMV-seropositive. Both conserved end residues are part of each CDR3. D genes are given only for firm matches. The size of a clone is reported for some rows only, either as once, few or many, or as a class for expanded clones.

clone size,J gene,D gene,V gene,CDR3 DNA,CDR3 protein
.,TRBJ1-2,.,TRBV11-2,TGTGCCAGCAGCTTAGATAGAGACTATGGCTACACCTTC,CASSLDRDYGYTF
once,TRBJ1-2,TRBD1,TRBV6-5,TGTGCCAGCAGTCCAGGGGGCAGCTATGGCTACACCTTC,CASSPGGSYGYTF
.,TRBJ2-7,.,TRBV11-3,TGTGCCAGCAGCTCTGGCCAGGGAACTTACTACGAGCAGTACTTC,CASSSGQGTYYEQYF
.,TRBJ1-2,TRBD1,TRBV6-4,TGTGCCAGCAGTGGACAGGGAACTCTCTTCTATGGCTACACCTTC,CASSGQGTLFYGYTF
.,TRBJ2-1,TRBD2,TRBV4-2,TGTGCCAGCAGCCAGCTACTAGCGGGGGGTAATGAGCAGTTCTTC,CASSQLLAGGNEQFF
.,TRBJ2-4,.,TRBV5-3,TGTGCCAGAAGCTTGATTGGGGAGAGGATTCAGTACTTC,CARSLIGERIQYF
.,TRBJ1-1,.,TRBV6-1,TGTGCCAGCAGTGAACCGGGGGGAGGGAACACTGAAGCTTTCTTT,CASSEPGGGNTEAFF
once,TRBJ1-2,.,TRBV19,TGTGCCAGTAGTATCATCAGGGGCCAGGGTAACTATGGCTACACCTTC,CASSIIRGQGNYGYTF
.,TRBJ1-2,TRBD1,TRBV5-1,TGCGCCAGCAGCCCCACAGGGGACTATGGCTACACCTTC,CASSPTGDYGYTF
.,TRBJ2-7,.,TRBV10-2,TGCGCCAGCAGTGAGCTGGGCAGTACCTACGAGCAGTACTTC,CASSELGSTYEQYF
.,TRBJ1-3,.,TRBV7-3,TGTGCCAGCAGCGGGGGCGAAAGAAACACCATATATTTT,CASSGGERNTIYF
few,TRBJ1-2,.,TRBV27,TGTGCCACCGCCGCGAACTCCCAATCTGGCTATGGCTACACCTTC,CATAANSQSGYGYTF
.,TRBJ1-2,TRBD1,TRBV4-2,TGTGCCAGCAGCCAGACGACAGGGACTGACTATGGCTACACCTTC,CASSQTTGTDYGYTF
.,TRBJ1-2,.,TRBV6-4,TGTGCCAGCAGTGACGAAGAAGGGGTCTCTGGTGGCTACACCTTC,CASSDEEGVSGGYTF
.,TRBJ1-2,.,TRBV19,TGTGCCAGTAGTATCCGGGCAGGGGCAGGAGGAAACTATGGCTACACCTTC,CASSIRAGAGGNYGYTF
few,TRBJ2-5,TRBD1,TRBV7-9,TGTTCCAGCAGCTTGGGGACAGAATCTCAAGAGACCCAGTACTTC,CSSSLGTESQETQYF
.,TRBJ2-7,.,TRBV7-9,TGTGCCAGCATCCCCGCCCAGGGACACCACGAGCAGTACTTC,CASIPAQGHHEQYF
.,TRBJ1-2,.,TRBV6-5,TGTGCCAGCAGTAACATGGCAGGGGACTATGGCTACACCTTC,CASSNMAGDYGYTF
.,TRBJ2-3,TRBD1,TRBV10-1,TGCGCCAGCAGTGACGGCAGGGGGTATACAGATACGCAGTATTTT,CASSDGRGYTDTQYF
.,TRBJ1-2,TRBD1,TRBV7-2,TGTGCCAGCAGCAGAGCGACAGGGGAGCATGGCTACACCTTC,CASSRATGEHGYTF
.,TRBJ2-7,TRBD1,TRBV18,TGTGCCAGCTCACCACCGGGGACAGGGGGCATCAAGCTCCACGAGCAGTACTTC,CASSPPGTGGIKLHEQYF
.,TRBJ1-4,.,TRBV5-1,TGCGCCAGCAGTCCACAGGGTCTGAGTGAAAAGCTGTTTTTT,CASSPQGLSEKLFF
many,TRBJ1-1,TRBD1,TRBV6-5,TGTGCCAGCAGTTACGAGGGGGCCCCTGAAGCTTTCTTT,CASSYEGAPEAFF
.,TRBJ1-1,TRBD1,TRBV27,TGTGCCAGTCACCGCGGGACAGGGGTTTTGGTGGGGGAGGAAGCTTTCTTT,CASHRGTGVLVGEEAFF
.,TRBJ2-5,.,TRBV5-6,TGTGCCAGCAGCTTGGTCCAGGGTAATCAAGAGACCCAGTACTTC,CASSLVQGNQETQYF
.,TRBJ2-3,TRBD1,TRBV9,TGTGCCAGCAGCGTAGGGGTAGGGGACAGCTCCACAGATACGCAGTATTTT,CASSVGVGDSSTDTQYF
.,TRBJ2-3,TRBD1,TRBV25-1,TGTGCCAGCAGTAGACAGGGGGCGCCGATAGATACGCAGTATTTT,CASSRQGAPIDTQYF
.,TRBJ2-2,.,TRBV11-3,TGTGCCAGCAGCTTAACAGGGAGTCCTGGTCCCACCGGGGAGCTGTTTTTT,CASSLTGSPGPTGELFF
once,TRBJ2-1,TRBD2,TRBV9,TGTGCCAGCAGCGCTCCGGAGGGACTAGCGGAGGACAATGAGCAGTTCTTC,CASSAPEGLAEDNEQFF
few,TRBJ2-7,.,TRBV5-6,TGTGCCAGCAGCCCGGCGGGTAGCGGACGCTCCTACGAGCAGTACTTC,CASSPAGSGRSYEQYF
.,TRBJ1-1,TRBD1,TRBV28,TGTGCCAGCAGCCCCCAGGGGGCGCGAAGCACTGAAGCTTTCTTT,CASSPQGARSTEAFF
.,TRBJ2-7,TRBD1,TRBV6-5,TGTGCCAGCAGTCCACGACAGGGAACCTACGAGCAGTACTTC,CASSPRQGTYEQYF
.,TRBJ2-7,TRBD1,TRBV6-9,TGTGCCAGCATAACCCCCAGGGGGCAGGTCCTCTACGAGCAGTACTTC,CASITPRGQVLYEQYF
.,TRBJ1-1,.,TRBV6-1,TGTGCCAGCAGTGAAGGTTGGACAGCCCCGATCGCTTTCTTT,CASSEGWTAPIAFF
.,TRBJ1-2,TRBD1,TRBV29-1,TGCAGCATGATCACAGGGGGCAATACTGGCTACACCTTC,CSMITGGNTGYTF
.,TRBJ2-5,TRBD2,TRBV11-1,TGTGCCAGCAGCTTAGGCGGGACTAGAGGCCGGGAGACCCAGTACTTC,CASSLGGTRGRETQYF
.,TRBJ1-6,.,TRBV9,TGTGCCAGCAGCGTAGTAATGTCTAATTCACCCCTCCACTTT,CASSVVMSNSPLHF
.,TRBJ2-1,.,TRBV9,TGTGCCAGCAGCCTCTACAATGAGCAGTTCTTC,CASSLYNEQFF
few,TRBJ2-1,.,TRBV11-3,TGTGCCAGCAGCCAAAGGGGCTCCCCCAATGAGCAGTTCTTC,CASSQRGSPNEQFF
few,TRBJ1-6,.,TRBV6-6,TGTGCCAGCAGGGGGGCGAGAGATAATTCACCCCTCCACTTT,CASRGARDNSPLHF
.,TRBJ2-1,.,TRBV19,TGTGCCAGTAGTACCACCGGGGGACCCAATGAGCAGTTCTTC,CASSTTGGPNEQFF
.,TRBJ2-2,.,TRBV7-3,TGTGCCAGCAGCTTAACGCGGCGGCAGGGAGGGCTGTTTTTT,CASSLTRRQGGLFF
.,TRBJ2-2,.,TRBV28,TGTGCCAGCCTTACTATAACCGGGGAGCTGTTTTTT,CASLTITGELFF
.,TRBJ2-5,TRBD1,TRBV5-1,TGCGCCAGCAGCTCCGGGACAGGGAATGGAGAGACCCAGTACTTC,CASSSGTGNGETQYF
.,TRBJ2-7,TRBD1,TRBV10-1,TGCGCCAGCAGTCCTCCCAGCAGGGGGCCGGGGAGCTCCTACGAGCAGTACTTC,CASSPPSRGPGSSYEQYF
.,TRBJ2-1,.,TRBV21-1,TGTGCCAGCCTTAGACCAGGGGGGCATGTTCACAATGAGCAGTTCTTC,CASLRPGGHVHNEQFF
.,TRBJ1-5,.,TRBV11-2,TGTGCCAGCGGAGACTATGGCAATCAGCCCCAGCATTTT,CASGDYGNQPQHF
.,TRBJ2-5,TRBD1,TRBV5-1,TGCGCCAGCAGCTGGACAGGACCCCAAGAGACCCAGTACTTC,CASSWTGPQETQYF
.,TRBJ2-2,TRBD2,TRBV7-3,TGTGCCAGCAGCTTGGTCTACGGGGGGGCCGCGGGCACCGGGGAGCTGTTTTTT,CASSLVYGGAAGTGELFF
.,TRBJ2-3,.,TRBV18,TGTGCCAGCTCACCAGCACAGGCCGTGAACACAGATACGCAGTATTTT,CASSPAQAVNTDTQYF
.,TRBJ1-3,.,TRBV7-9,TGTGCCAGCAGTTGGTACGGGCAGGGTTCCGGAAACACCATATATTTT,CASSWYGQGSGNTIYF
few,TRBJ1-2,.,TRBV20-1,TGCAGTGCTGCACCCAGGGGCTACACCTTC,CSAAPRGYTF
.,TRBJ1-1,.,TRBV27,TGTGCCAGCAGTTTCGTGCAGGACACTGAAGCTTTCTTT,CASSFVQDTEAFF
once,TRBJ1-2,TRBD1,TRBV10-2,TGCGCCAGCACCTCCCCGCGACAGGGGAACTATGGCTACACCTTC,CASTSPRQGNYGYTF
.,TRBJ1-1,TRBD1,TRBV6-5,TGTGCCAGCAGCCGACAGGGGGGGACTGAAGCTTTCTTT,CASSRQGGTEAFF
.,TRBJ2-2,.,TRBV5-1,TGCGCCAGCAGCCTGGATTTCAGGGCGAGCGGGGAGCTGTTTTTT,CASSLDFRASGELFF
.,TRBJ2-7,TRBD1,TRBV5-1,TGCGCCAGCAGCGAAGGACAGGATTCCTACGAGCAGTACTTC,CASSEGQDSYEQYF
.,TRBJ2-1,TRBD1,TRBV5-1,TGCGCCAGCAGCTGGGGGACAGGGAGTAGTGGAGAGCAGTTCTTC,CASSWGTGSSGEQFF
.,TRBJ2-3,.,TRBV13,TGTGCCAGCAGCCCGCCGAGGGACTGGTCCTATACGCAGTATTTT,CASSPPRDWSYTQYF